This T cell receptor beta chain was recorded in a study of cytomegalovirus exposure and HLA in healthy donors. The PCR was carried out with 60 Vbeta primers and 13 Jbeta primers. Produced via immunoSEQ multiplex PCR; TCRdb's table is partial and in-frame only. The sample gives roughly 190,000 clones, roughly 81% of which show up once; less than 4% is in the top ten. CDR1 is MNHNS, CDR2 SASEGT, per germline. The CDR3 runs to 16 residues. The V gene end was trimmed by 0 bases and the J gene end by 8 bases; junction bases not matched to a gene: 12. This clonotype was sampled from a woman between 25 and 40 years old in good health and CMV-seropositive. Sample: PBMCs. This chain joins TRBV6-1 and TRBJ1-2; TRBD1 matches at 7 bases. DNA of the CDR3: TGTGCCAGCAGTGAAGCGCCAGGGGGTGGCACGGGGGGCTACACCTTC. Translated: CASSEAPGGGTGGYTF.